A selection of T cell receptor beta chains follows, all from one sample in a study of T cells in tuberculosis. Method: immunoSEQ multiplex PCR; TCRdb's copy keeps in-frame clones and lacks some. The profile covers 85,000 to 100,000 clones, with roughly 93% appearing a single time and around 1.8% taken by the ten largest. Sequencing was done on a sample of CD1b-GMM tetramer-negative cells sorted from PBMCs. Receptor source: an adult woman with latent tuberculosis. Both conserved end residues are part of each CDR3. A D gene is named only where the DNA matches it firmly. Clone size is not always given. Where it is, it says once, few, many or a class for expanded clones.

CDR3 length: 16
clone size: .
D gene: .
J gene: TRBJ2-5
V gene: TRBV29-1
CDR3 DNA: TGCAGCGTTGAAGACGCTATCCGAGGGCGCCAGGAGACCCAGTACTTC
CDR3 protein: CSVEDAIRGRQETQYF

CDR3 length: 14
clone size: .
D gene: TRBD1
J gene: TRBJ2-2
V gene: TRBV4-2
CDR3 DNA: TGTGCCAGCAGGGGACAGGGGGCTGGCGGGGAGCTGTTTTTT
CDR3 protein: CASRGQGAGGELFF

CDR3 length: 15
clone size: .
D gene: .
J gene: TRBJ1-4
V gene: TRBV6-5
CDR3 DNA: TGTGCCAGCAGTCCCGGGGGAGGGGAGGGTGAAAAACTGTTTTTT
CDR3 protein: CASSPGGGEGEKLFF

CDR3 length: 14
clone size: once
D gene: TRBD1
J gene: TRBJ1-1
V gene: TRBV5-1
CDR3 DNA: TGCGCCAGCTTTGTAGGGGGCGCGGGCACTGAAGCTTTCTTT
CDR3 protein: CASFVGGAGTEAFF

CDR3 length: 13
clone size: .
D gene: TRBD1
J gene: TRBJ1-2
V gene: TRBV13
CDR3 DNA: TGTGCCAGCAGCTTCAGGGGGCGGGACGGCTACACCTTC
CDR3 protein: CASSFRGRDGYTF

CDR3 length: 16
clone size: once
D gene: TRBD2
J gene: TRBJ2-1
V gene: TRBV19
CDR3 DNA: TGTGCCAGTAGTATTCTCACTAGCGGGGTCCACAATGAGCAGTTCTTC
CDR3 protein: CASSILTSGVHNEQFF

CDR3 length: 13
clone size: .
D gene: .
J gene: TRBJ2-5
V gene: TRBV11-3
CDR3 DNA: TGTGCCAGCAGCTCGCGGACAGAAGAGACCCAGTACTTC
CDR3 protein: CASSSRTEETQYF

CDR3 length: 16
clone size: .
D gene: .
J gene: TRBJ1-1
V gene: TRBV5-5
CDR3 DNA: TGTGCCAGCAGCAGGGACGTAGCGGGTTTGGGCACTGAAGCTTTCTTT
CDR3 protein: CASSRDVAGLGTEAFF

CDR3 length: 16
clone size: .
D gene: .
J gene: TRBJ2-5
V gene: TRBV4-3
CDR3 DNA: TGCGCCAGCAGCCCCTCGGGGGGCGGTGATTGGGAGACCCAGTACTTC
CDR3 protein: CASSPSGGGDWETQYF

CDR3 length: 15
clone size: few
D gene: .
J gene: TRBJ2-2
V gene: TRBV6-7
CDR3 DNA: TGTGCCAGCAGTACAACCGGGGAGAATTCCGGGGAGCTGTTTTTT
CDR3 protein: CASSTTGENSGELFF

CDR3 length: 13
clone size: .
D gene: .
J gene: TRBJ1-1
V gene: TRBV7-9
CDR3 DNA: TGTGCCAGCAGCTTAGCAGCGGGAACTGAAGCTTTCTTT
CDR3 protein: CASSLAAGTEAFF

CDR3 length: 15
clone size: .
D gene: .
J gene: TRBJ1-5
V gene: TRBV30
CDR3 DNA: TGTGCCTGGACAACCCGCGGGGGGAGCAATCAGCCCCAGCATTTT
CDR3 protein: CAWTTRGGSNQPQHF

CDR3 length: 18
clone size: .
D gene: TRBD2
J gene: TRBJ2-3
V gene: TRBV5-1
CDR3 DNA: TGCGCCAGCAGCCACCCGGGACTAGCGGGGACTAGCACAGATACGCAGTATTTT
CDR3 protein: CASSHPGLAGTSTDTQYF

CDR3 length: 17
clone size: .
D gene: .
J gene: TRBJ2-6
V gene: TRBV5-1
CDR3 DNA: TGCGCCAGCAGCTTTACGACAGGACCTTCTGGGGCCAACGTCCTGACTTTC
CDR3 protein: CASSFTTGPSGANVLTF

CDR3 length: 16
clone size: .
D gene: .
J gene: TRBJ2-3
V gene: TRBV19
CDR3 DNA: TGTGCCAGTAGTATAGAACCCGGGAGTAAAGAAGATACGCAGTATTTT
CDR3 protein: CASSIEPGSKEDTQYF

CDR3 length: 22
clone size: .
D gene: .
J gene: TRBJ1-5
V gene: TRBV14
CDR3 DNA: TGTGCCAGCAGCCAAGATCTAAGGGGTCTCCAAGCCCAGCCCAATAGCAATCAGCCCCAGCATTTT
CDR3 protein: CASSQDLRGLQAQPNSNQPQHF

CDR3 length: 16
clone size: .
D gene: TRBD2
J gene: TRBJ2-5
V gene: TRBV7-2
CDR3 DNA: TGTGCCAGCAGCCGCCGGACTAGCGGGGGGGGAGAGACCCAGTACTTC
CDR3 protein: CASSRRTSGGGETQYF

CDR3 length: 13
clone size: .
D gene: TRBD1
J gene: TRBJ2-5
V gene: TRBV28
CDR3 DNA: TGTGCCAGCAGTGGACAGGGTCCAGAGACCCAGTACTTC
CDR3 protein: CASSGQGPETQYF

CDR3 length: 12
clone size: .
D gene: TRBD1
J gene: TRBJ1-4
V gene: TRBV5-1
CDR3 DNA: TGCGCCAGGACAGGGGGCGGTGAAAAACTGTTTTTT
CDR3 protein: CARTGGGEKLFF

CDR3 length: 12
clone size: .
D gene: .
J gene: TRBJ2-2
V gene: TRBV10-2
CDR3 DNA: TGCGCCAGCACAGGTGTGGCCGGGGAGCTGTTTTTT
CDR3 protein: CASTGVAGELFF

CDR3 length: 13
clone size: .
D gene: .
J gene: TRBJ1-1
V gene: TRBV2
CDR3 DNA: TGTGCCAGCAGTGAAGGGCTCAACACTGAAGCTTTCTTT
CDR3 protein: CASSEGLNTEAFF

CDR3 length: 13
clone size: once
D gene: .
J gene: TRBJ1-2
V gene: TRBV5-4
CDR3 DNA: TGTGCCAGCAGCTTGAGTTTCGGGGGAGGCTACACCTTC
CDR3 protein: CASSLSFGGGYTF

CDR3 length: 15
clone size: .
D gene: TRBD1
J gene: TRBJ2-1
V gene: TRBV9
CDR3 DNA: TGTGCCAGCAGCGCTGCGGGACAGGCCTACAATGAGCAGTTCTTC
CDR3 protein: CASSAAGQAYNEQFF

CDR3 length: 18
clone size: .
D gene: TRBD2
J gene: TRBJ2-1
V gene: TRBV7-9
CDR3 DNA: TGTGCCAGCAGCTTAGGAATCAGCGGGGATAGCTCCTACAATGAGCAGTTCTTC
CDR3 protein: CASSLGISGDSSYNEQFF

CDR3 length: 16
clone size: .
D gene: TRBD2
J gene: TRBJ2-2
V gene: TRBV7-6
CDR3 DNA: TGTGCCAGCAGCTTAAGGGGACTAGCGGGGTCCGGGGAGCTGTTTTTT
CDR3 protein: CASSLRGLAGSGELFF

CDR3 length: 15
clone size: once
D gene: .
J gene: TRBJ2-6
V gene: TRBV5-1
CDR3 DNA: TGCGCCAGCGGTCTGGGGGGGCCTGGGGCCAACGTCCTGACTTTC
CDR3 protein: CASGLGGPGANVLTF

CDR3 length: 16
clone size: .
D gene: .
J gene: TRBJ2-1
V gene: TRBV18
CDR3 DNA: TGTGCCAGCTCCCAGAACAGGGAGTCTAGCCGAGATGAGCAGTTCTTC
CDR3 protein: CASSQNRESSRDEQFF

CDR3 length: 14
clone size: .
D gene: TRBD1
J gene: TRBJ2-3
V gene: TRBV5-1
CDR3 DNA: TGCGCCAGCAAGCGGGACAGGGGGGCAGATACGCAGTATTTT
CDR3 protein: CASKRDRGADTQYF

CDR3 length: 15
clone size: .
D gene: .
J gene: TRBJ2-3
V gene: TRBV5-1
CDR3 DNA: TGCGCCAGCAGCTTGGCCCGAGTCTCGTGGGATACGCAGTATTTT
CDR3 protein: CASSLARVSWDTQYF

CDR3 length: 16
clone size: .
D gene: .
J gene: TRBJ2-1
V gene: TRBV5-4
CDR3 DNA: TGTGCCAGCAGCTTGTTTCAGGGCACCGTTTACAATGAGCAGTTCTTC
CDR3 protein: CASSLFQGTVYNEQFF

CDR3 length: 16
clone size: .
D gene: .
J gene: TRBJ1-5
V gene: TRBV19
CDR3 DNA: TGTGCCAGTAGTATGACCCAGGTCTATAGCAATCAGCCCCAGCATTTT
CDR3 protein: CASSMTQVYSNQPQHF

CDR3 length: 18
clone size: .
D gene: .
J gene: TRBJ1-2
V gene: TRBV7-8
CDR3 DNA: TGTGCCAGCAGCTTAGAAGTGGAGGGAAGGTCAGCTAACTATGGCTACACCTTC
CDR3 protein: CASSLEVEGRSANYGYTF

CDR3 length: 15
clone size: .
D gene: TRBD1
J gene: TRBJ2-4
V gene: TRBV9
CDR3 DNA: TGTGCCAGCAGCGAAACAGGGGGAGCCAAAAACATTCAGTACTTC
CDR3 protein: CASSETGGAKNIQYF

CDR3 length: 13
clone size: once
D gene: .
J gene: TRBJ1-1
V gene: TRBV19
CDR3 DNA: TGTGCCAGTAGTGTTTTTGGGGCCCCTGAAGCTTTCTTT
CDR3 protein: CASSVFGAPEAFF

CDR3 length: 15
clone size: .
D gene: TRBD1
J gene: TRBJ1-1
V gene: TRBV5-1
CDR3 DNA: TGCGCCAGCAGCTTCAGGACAGGGGAGAACACTGAAGCTTTCTTT
CDR3 protein: CASSFRTGENTEAFF

CDR3 length: 16
clone size: .
D gene: TRBD1
J gene: TRBJ2-7
V gene: TRBV4-1
CDR3 DNA: TGCGCCAGCAGCCAAGATCACCGGGACAGAGGCTACGAGCAGTACTTC
CDR3 protein: CASSQDHRDRGYEQYF

CDR3 length: 18
clone size: .
D gene: TRBD2
J gene: TRBJ2-3
V gene: TRBV7-7
CDR3 DNA: TGTGCTAGCAGCTCCGGACTAGCGGGCCGTACTAGCACAGATACGCAGTATTTT
CDR3 protein: CASSSGLAGRTSTDTQYF

CDR3 length: 15
clone size: once
D gene: TRBD1
J gene: TRBJ2-5
V gene: TRBV7-9
CDR3 DNA: TGTGCCAGCAGCCCCTCGGGACAGGGGAAAGAGACCCAGTACTTC
CDR3 protein: CASSPSGQGKETQYF

CDR3 length: 16
clone size: .
D gene: TRBD1
J gene: TRBJ2-3
V gene: TRBV27
CDR3 DNA: TGTGCCAGCAGTTCCTGGACAGGGTCGGGCACAGATACGCAGTATTTT
CDR3 protein: CASSSWTGSGTDTQYF

CDR3 length: 15
clone size: .
D gene: TRBD1
J gene: TRBJ1-1
V gene: TRBV9
CDR3 DNA: TGTGCCAGCAGCGCCGGACAGGGGGCGCTGACTGAAGCTTTCTTT
CDR3 protein: CASSAGQGALTEAFF

CDR3 length: 17
clone size: .
D gene: .
J gene: TRBJ2-1
V gene: TRBV18
CDR3 DNA: TGTGCCAGCTCACCAAGTCTCGGGTCGCTAGGAACCAATGAGCAGTTCTTC
CDR3 protein: CASSPSLGSLGTNEQFF

CDR3 length: 15
clone size: .
D gene: .
J gene: TRBJ2-2
V gene: TRBV11-3
CDR3 DNA: TGTGCCAGCAGCCCTACAGGGGGGGGTACCGGGGAGCTGTTTTTT
CDR3 protein: CASSPTGGGTGELFF

CDR3 length: 15
clone size: .
D gene: TRBD1
J gene: TRBJ1-2
V gene: TRBV5-1
CDR3 DNA: TGCGCCAGCAGCTATCGGGACAGGGCGGACTATGGCTACACCTTC
CDR3 protein: CASSYRDRADYGYTF

CDR3 length: 20
clone size: .
D gene: TRBD2
J gene: TRBJ2-1
V gene: TRBV28
CDR3 DNA: TGTGCCAGCAGTTCGAGGGCCGGGACTAGCGGGGGGGTACCTCACAATGAGCAGTTCTTC
CDR3 protein: CASSSRAGTSGGVPHNEQFF

CDR3 length: 16
clone size: once
D gene: TRBD2
J gene: TRBJ2-3
V gene: TRBV2
CDR3 DNA: TGTGCCAGCAGCCCTAGGGACTACCCGATCACAGATACGCAGTATTTT
CDR3 protein: CASSPRDYPITDTQYF

CDR3 length: 15
clone size: .
D gene: .
J gene: TRBJ2-1
V gene: TRBV11-2
CDR3 DNA: TGTGCCAGCAGCCCGGGACTTCCCTCCTACAATGAGCAGTTCTTC
CDR3 protein: CASSPGLPSYNEQFF

CDR3 length: 14
clone size: .
D gene: TRBD2
J gene: TRBJ2-3
V gene: TRBV5-5
CDR3 DNA: TGTGCCAGCAGCAAACTAGCGGGGGAGGTGACGCAGTATTTT
CDR3 protein: CASSKLAGEVTQYF

CDR3 length: 13
clone size: .
D gene: .
J gene: TRBJ1-2
V gene: TRBV5-1
CDR3 DNA: TGCGCCAGCAGCTTGGACAGGGACTATGGCTACACCTTC
CDR3 protein: CASSLDRDYGYTF

CDR3 length: 18
clone size: .
D gene: TRBD2
J gene: TRBJ2-1
V gene: TRBV25-1
CDR3 DNA: TGTGCCAGCAGTGAAGGGCTAGCGGGGACCTCGGCCTACAATGAGCAGTTCTTC
CDR3 protein: CASSEGLAGTSAYNEQFF

CDR3 length: 14
clone size: .
D gene: TRBD1
J gene: TRBJ1-5
V gene: TRBV6-1
CDR3 DNA: TGTGCCAGCCAGATGACAGGGATGATCCGGCCCCAGCATTTT
CDR3 protein: CASQMTGMIRPQHF

CDR3 length: 15
clone size: .
D gene: TRBD1
J gene: TRBJ2-1
V gene: TRBV29-1
CDR3 DNA: TGCAGCGCGGGGACAGGGGACCCCACCTACAATGAGCAGTTCTTC
CDR3 protein: CSAGTGDPTYNEQFF

CDR3 length: 14
clone size: once
D gene: .
J gene: TRBJ2-7
V gene: TRBV6-5
CDR3 DNA: TGTGCCAGCAGACAGACCCTTCTCCCCTACGAGCAGTACTTC
CDR3 protein: CASRQTLLPYEQYF

CDR3 length: 17
clone size: .
D gene: TRBD2
J gene: TRBJ2-7
V gene: TRBV18
CDR3 DNA: TGTGCCAGCTCACCATCCTCCGGGACTAGCGGGGGGGACGAGCAGTACTTC
CDR3 protein: CASSPSSGTSGGDEQYF

CDR3 length: 14
clone size: .
D gene: TRBD1
J gene: TRBJ1-1
V gene: TRBV19
CDR3 DNA: TGTGCCAGTAGGGTACAGGGGGCCTTTAATGAAGCTTTCTTT
CDR3 protein: CASRVQGAFNEAFF

CDR3 length: 14
clone size: .
D gene: .
J gene: TRBJ1-1
V gene: TRBV2
CDR3 DNA: TGTGCCAGCAGTGAGTCCCCAGGGGACACTGAAGCTTTCTTT
CDR3 protein: CASSESPGDTEAFF